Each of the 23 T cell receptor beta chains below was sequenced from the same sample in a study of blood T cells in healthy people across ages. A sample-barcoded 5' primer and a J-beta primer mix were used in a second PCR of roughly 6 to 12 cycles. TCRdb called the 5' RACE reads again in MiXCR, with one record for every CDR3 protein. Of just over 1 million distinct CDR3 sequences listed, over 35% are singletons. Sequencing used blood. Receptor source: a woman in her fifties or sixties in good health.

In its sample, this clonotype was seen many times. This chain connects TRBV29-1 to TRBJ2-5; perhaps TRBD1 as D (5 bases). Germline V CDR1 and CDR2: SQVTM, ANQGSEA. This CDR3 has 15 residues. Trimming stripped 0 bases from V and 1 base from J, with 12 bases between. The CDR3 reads CSVEDPDRPQETQYF. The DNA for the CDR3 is TGCAGCGTTGAAGATCCCGACAGACCCCAAGAGACCCAGTACTTC.

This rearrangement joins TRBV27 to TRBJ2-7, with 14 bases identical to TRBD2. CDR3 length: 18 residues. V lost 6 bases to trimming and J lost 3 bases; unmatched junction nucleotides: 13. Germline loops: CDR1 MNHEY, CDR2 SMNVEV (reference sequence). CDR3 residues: CASRGYGTSGSPYYEQYF. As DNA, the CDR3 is TGTGCCAGCAGGGGGTACGGGACTAGCGGGAGTCCCTACTACGAGCAGTACTTC.

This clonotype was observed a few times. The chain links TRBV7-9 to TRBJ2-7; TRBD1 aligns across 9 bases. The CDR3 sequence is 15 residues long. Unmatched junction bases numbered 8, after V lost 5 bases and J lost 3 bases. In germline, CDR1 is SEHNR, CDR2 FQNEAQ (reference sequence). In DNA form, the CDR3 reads TGTGCCAGCAGCCCCGGGACAGGGAAGGTCTACGAGCAGTACTTC. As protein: CASSPGTGKVYEQYF.

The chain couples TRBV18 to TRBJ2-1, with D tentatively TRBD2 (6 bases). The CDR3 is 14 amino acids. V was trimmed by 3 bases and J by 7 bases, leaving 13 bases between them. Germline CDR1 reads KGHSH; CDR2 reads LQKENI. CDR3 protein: CASSPSTRGNEQFF. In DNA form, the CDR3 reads TGTGCCAGCTCACCTTCAACCCGGGGGAATGAGCAGTTCTTC.

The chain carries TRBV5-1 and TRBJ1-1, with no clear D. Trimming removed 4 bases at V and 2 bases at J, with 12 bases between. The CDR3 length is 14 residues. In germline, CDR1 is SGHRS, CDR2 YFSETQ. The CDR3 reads CASSPFSFNTEAFF. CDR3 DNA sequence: TGCGCCAGCAGCCCCTTTTCTTTTAACACTGAAGCTTTCTTT.

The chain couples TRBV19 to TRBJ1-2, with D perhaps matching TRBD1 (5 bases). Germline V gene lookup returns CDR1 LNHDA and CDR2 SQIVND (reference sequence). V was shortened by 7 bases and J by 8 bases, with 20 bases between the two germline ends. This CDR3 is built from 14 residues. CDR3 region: CASTRAGGVIGYTF. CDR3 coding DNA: TGTGCCAGTACCCGGGCCGGAGGGGTGATCGGCTACACCTTC.

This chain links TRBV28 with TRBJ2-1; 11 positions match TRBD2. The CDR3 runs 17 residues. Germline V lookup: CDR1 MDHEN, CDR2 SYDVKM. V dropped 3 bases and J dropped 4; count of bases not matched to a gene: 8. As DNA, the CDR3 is TGTGCCAGCAGTTTTCCCCTAGCGGGGGGTATATACAATGAGCAGTTCTTC. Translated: CASSFPLAGGIYNEQFF.

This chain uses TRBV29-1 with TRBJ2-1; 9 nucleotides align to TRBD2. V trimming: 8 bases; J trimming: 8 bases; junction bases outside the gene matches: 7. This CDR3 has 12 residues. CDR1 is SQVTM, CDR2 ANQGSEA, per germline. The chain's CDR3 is CSILAGVHEQFF. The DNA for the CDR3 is TGCAGCATTTTAGCGGGAGTTCATGAGCAGTTCTTC.

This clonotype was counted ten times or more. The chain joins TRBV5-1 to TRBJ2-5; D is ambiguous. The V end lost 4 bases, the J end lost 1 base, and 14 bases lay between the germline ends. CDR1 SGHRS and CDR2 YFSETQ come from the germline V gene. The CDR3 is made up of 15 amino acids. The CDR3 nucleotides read TGCGCCAGCAGCGCTTTGGCCGGGTCCCAAGAGACCCAGTACTTC. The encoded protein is CASSALAGSQETQYF.

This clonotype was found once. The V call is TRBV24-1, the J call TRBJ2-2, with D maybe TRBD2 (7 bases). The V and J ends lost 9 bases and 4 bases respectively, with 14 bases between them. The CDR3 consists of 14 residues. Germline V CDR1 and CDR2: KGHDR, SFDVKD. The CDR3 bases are TGTGCCACCTCGTCGGGGGGCGGCACCGGGGAGCTGTTTTTT. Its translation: CATSSGGGTGELFF.

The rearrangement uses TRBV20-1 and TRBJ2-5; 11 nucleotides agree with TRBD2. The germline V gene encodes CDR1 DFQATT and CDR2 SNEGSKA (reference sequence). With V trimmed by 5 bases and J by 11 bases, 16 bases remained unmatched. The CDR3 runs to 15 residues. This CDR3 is CSAWWGLAEYNEQYF. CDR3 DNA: TGCAGTGCTTGGTGGGGACTAGCGGAGTACAATGAGCAGTACTTC.

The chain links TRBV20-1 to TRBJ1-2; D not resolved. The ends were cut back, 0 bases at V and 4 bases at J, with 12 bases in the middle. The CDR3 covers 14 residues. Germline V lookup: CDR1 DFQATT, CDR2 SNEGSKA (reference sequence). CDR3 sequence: CSARDSMRIYGYTF. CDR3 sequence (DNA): TGCAGTGCTAGAGACTCTATGAGGATCTATGGCTACACCTTC.

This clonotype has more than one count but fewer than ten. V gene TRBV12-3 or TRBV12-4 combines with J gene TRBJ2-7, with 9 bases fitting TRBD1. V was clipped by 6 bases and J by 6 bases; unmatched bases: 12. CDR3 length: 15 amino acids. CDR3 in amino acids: CASRRAGTGISEQYF. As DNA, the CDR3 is TGTGCCAGCAGGCGGGCCGGGACAGGGATCTCCGAGCAGTACTTC.

CDR3 coding DNA: TGTGCCAGCAGTTACGTGGGTTCCTATAATTCACCCCTCCACTTT. It specifies CASSYVGSYNSPLHF. This chain joins TRBV6-5 and TRBJ1-6; D uncertain. Trimming shortened V by 2 bases and J by 1 base, and 6 bases separated the two germline ends. Per germline, CDR1 MNHEY and CDR2 SVGAGI. CDR3 length: 15 amino acids.

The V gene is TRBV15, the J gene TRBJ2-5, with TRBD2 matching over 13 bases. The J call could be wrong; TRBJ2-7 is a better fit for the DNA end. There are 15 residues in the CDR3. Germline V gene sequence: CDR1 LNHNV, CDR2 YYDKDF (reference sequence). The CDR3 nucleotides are TGTGCCACCAGCAGTTGGACTAGCGGGAGACACGAGCAGTACTTC. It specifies CATSSWTSGRHEQYF.

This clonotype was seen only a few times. CDR3 amino acids: CASSYNLAGGPDTQYF. In DNA, the CDR3 is TGTGCCAGCAGCTACAACCTAGCGGGGGGACCTGATACGCAGTATTTT. The V and J genes are TRBV14 and TRBJ2-3; TRBD2 matches 11 bases. V lost 5 bases and J lost 6; bases outside the gene matches: 10. Germline CDR1 SGHDN, CDR2 FVKESK. This CDR3 region has 16 residues.

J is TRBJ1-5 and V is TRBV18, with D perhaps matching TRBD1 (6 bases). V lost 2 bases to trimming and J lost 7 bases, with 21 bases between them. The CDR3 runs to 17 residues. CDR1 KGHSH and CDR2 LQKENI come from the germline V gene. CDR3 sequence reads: CASSPWPPGTSFQPQHF. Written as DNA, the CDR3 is TGTGCCAGCTCACCATGGCCCCCCGGGACATCCTTCCAGCCCCAGCATTTT.

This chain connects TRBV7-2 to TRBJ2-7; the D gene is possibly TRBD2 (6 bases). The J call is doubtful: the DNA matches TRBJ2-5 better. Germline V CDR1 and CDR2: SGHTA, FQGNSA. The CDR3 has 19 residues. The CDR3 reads CASSSYLVGLVAKVETQYF. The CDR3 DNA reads TGTGCCAGCAGCTCATACTTAGTGGGACTCGTAGCCAAAGTAGAGACCCAGTACTTC.

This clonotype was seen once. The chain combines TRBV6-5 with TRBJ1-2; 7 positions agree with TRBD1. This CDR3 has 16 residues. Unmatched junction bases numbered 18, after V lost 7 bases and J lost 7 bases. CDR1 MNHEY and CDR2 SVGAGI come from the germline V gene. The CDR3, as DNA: TGTGCCAGCACCAGGGGGGGAGGGGGCCCGGCGAGTGGCTACACCTTC. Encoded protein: CASTRGGGGPASGYTF.

CDR3 coding DNA: TGTGCCAGCAGGGTCCCGGGGGCCTCCTACAATGAGCAGTACTTC. Encoded protein: CASRVPGASYNEQYF. The chain is built from TRBV11-2 and TRBJ2-1, with D perhaps assigned TRBD1 or TRBD2 (6 bases each). The closer fit of TRBJ2-7 to the DNA end suggests the J call may be wrong. The V gene's germline CDR1 is SGHAT and CDR2 FQNNGV. The CDR3 is 15 amino acids.

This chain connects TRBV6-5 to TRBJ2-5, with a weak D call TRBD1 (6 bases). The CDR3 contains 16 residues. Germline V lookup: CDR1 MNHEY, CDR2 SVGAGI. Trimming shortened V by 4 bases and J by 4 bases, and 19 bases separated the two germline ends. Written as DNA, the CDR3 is TGTGCCAGCAGTTCACAGGGAATTGTGGCGAGAGAGACCCAGTACTTC. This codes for CASSSQGIVARETQYF.

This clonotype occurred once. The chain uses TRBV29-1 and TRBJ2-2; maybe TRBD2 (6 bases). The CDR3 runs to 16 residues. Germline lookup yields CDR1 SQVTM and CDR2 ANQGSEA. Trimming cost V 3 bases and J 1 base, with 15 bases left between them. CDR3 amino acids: CSVESRGKGNTGELFF. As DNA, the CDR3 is TGCAGCGTTGAGAGCCGGGGGAAGGGGAACACCGGGGAGCTGTTTTTT.

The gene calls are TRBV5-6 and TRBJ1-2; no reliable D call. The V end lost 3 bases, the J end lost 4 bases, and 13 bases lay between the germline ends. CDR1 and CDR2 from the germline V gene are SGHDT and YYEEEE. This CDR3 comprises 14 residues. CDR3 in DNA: TGTGCCAGCAGCTCCACCGGAGGACTCTATGGCTACACCTTC. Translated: CASSSTGGLYGYTF.